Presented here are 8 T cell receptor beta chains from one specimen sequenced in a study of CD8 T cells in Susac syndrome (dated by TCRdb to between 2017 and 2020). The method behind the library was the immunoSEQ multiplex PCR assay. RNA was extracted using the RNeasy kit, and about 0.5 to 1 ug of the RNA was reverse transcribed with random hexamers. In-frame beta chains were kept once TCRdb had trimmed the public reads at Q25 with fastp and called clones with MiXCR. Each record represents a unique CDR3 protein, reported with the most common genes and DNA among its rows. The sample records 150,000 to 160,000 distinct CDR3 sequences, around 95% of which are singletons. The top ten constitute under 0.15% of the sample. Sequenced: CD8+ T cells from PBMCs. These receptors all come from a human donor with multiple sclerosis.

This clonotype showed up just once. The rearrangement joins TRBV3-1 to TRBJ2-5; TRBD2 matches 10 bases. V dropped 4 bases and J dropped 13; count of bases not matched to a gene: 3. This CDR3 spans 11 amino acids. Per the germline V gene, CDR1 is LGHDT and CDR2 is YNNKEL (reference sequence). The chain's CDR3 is CASSPGTSAYF. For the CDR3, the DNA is TGTGCCAGCAGCCCCGGGACTAGCGCGTACTTC.

DNA of the CDR3: TGTGCCAGCAGCTTCGGACAGCTTTACGAGCAGTACTTC. Its protein is CASSFGQLYEQYF. V usage is TRBV5-6 and J usage is TRBJ2-7; D possibly corresponds to TRBD1 (6 bases). The CDR3 spans 13 residues. V lost 2 bases, J lost 4 bases, and 10 bases lay in between. The germline gives CDR1 SGHDT, CDR2 YYEEEE.

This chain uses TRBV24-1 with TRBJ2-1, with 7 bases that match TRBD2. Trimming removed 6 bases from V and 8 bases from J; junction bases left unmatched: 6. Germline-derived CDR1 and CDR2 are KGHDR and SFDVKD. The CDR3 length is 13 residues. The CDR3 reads CATSLGGRDEQFF. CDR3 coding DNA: TGTGCCACCAGTTTGGGGGGGAGGGATGAGCAGTTCTTC.

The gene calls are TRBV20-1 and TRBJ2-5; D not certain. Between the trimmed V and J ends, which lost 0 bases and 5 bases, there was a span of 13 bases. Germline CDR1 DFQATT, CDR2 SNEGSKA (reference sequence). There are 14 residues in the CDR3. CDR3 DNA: TGCAGTGCTAGAGATTGGGCCGAGTCGGAGACCCAGTACTTC. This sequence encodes CSARDWAESETQYF.

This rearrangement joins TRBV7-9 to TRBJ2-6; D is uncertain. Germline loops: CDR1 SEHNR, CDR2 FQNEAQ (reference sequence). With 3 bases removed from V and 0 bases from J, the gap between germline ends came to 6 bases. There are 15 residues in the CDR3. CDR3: CASSFRSSGANVLTF. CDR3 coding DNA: TGTGCCAGCAGCTTCCGGTCCTCTGGGGCCAACGTCCTGACTTTC.

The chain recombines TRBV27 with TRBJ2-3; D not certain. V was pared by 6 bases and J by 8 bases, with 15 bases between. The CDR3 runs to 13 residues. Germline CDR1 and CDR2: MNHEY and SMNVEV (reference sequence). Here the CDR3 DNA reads TGTGCCAGCAGCCAAACCCCGCGAGTTACGCAGTATTTT. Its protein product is CASSQTPRVTQYF.

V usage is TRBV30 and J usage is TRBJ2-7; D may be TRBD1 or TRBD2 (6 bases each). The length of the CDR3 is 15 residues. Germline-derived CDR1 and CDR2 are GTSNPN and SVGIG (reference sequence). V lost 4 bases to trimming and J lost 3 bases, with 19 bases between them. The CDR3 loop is CAWNPKGGRSYEQYV. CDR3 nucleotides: TGTGCCTGGAACCCGAAGGGGGGCAGGAGCTACGAGCAGTACGTC.

The CDR3 loop is CASSRHAPGHPREQYV. For the CDR3, the DNA is TGTGCCAGCAGCCGCCATGCCCCGGGACATCCCAGAGAGCAGTACGTC. The chain uses TRBV3-1 and TRBJ2-7; weak D call: TRBD1 (6 bases). The CDR3 covers 16 residues. Germline loops: CDR1 LGHDT, CDR2 YNNKEL (reference sequence). Trimming removed 4 bases from V and 7 bases from J, with 23 bases in between.